This is a list of T cell receptor beta chains from one sample in a study of T cell responses to AZD1222 COVID-19 vaccine. Some clones are missing from TCRdb's copy, which holds only in-frame ones; the method was immunoSEQ multiplex PCR. The data show more than 85,000 clones, roughly 89% seen once. The sample was peripheral blood, taken on day 0 of AZD1222 vaccination. All receptors come from an adult in good health. The conserved cysteine and the conserved F or W are not part of the CDR3 here. Part of the rows lack a size; the others show once, few, many or a class for expanded clones.

cdr3_aa cdr3_length clone_size v_call
ASSLVGYTYEQY 12 few TRBV7-2
ASSPFGNPEAF 11 NA TRBV18
ASSLDDLREAF 11 NA TRBV11-3
ASRSDSNQPQH 11 few TRBV10-3
ASSNEGTVGTEAF 13 NA TRBV4-1
ASSFNLGRGYT 11 NA TRBV7-9
ASSVEGTRGNTIY 13 once TRBV9
ASSQEGSARPGNTIY 15 NA TRBV4-2
ASSLGLGPDTQY 12 NA TRBV19
ASSPPRGTDTQY 12 NA TRBV5-1
ASSPRLATDTQY 12 NA TRBV11-2
ASSAGQGEPEAF 12 few TRBV2
ASRTGDLDTQY 11 NA TRBV5-1
ASSLLENEKLF 11 NA TRBV12-3/TRBV12-4
ASSVDRDGNQPQH 13 NA TRBV9